One and the same sample provided the 21 T cell receptor beta chains below, sequenced in a study of blood T cell repertoires in COVID-19. Clones were read by immunoSEQ multiplex PCR, and TCRdb kept only the in-frame ones, dropping some. The repertoire includes approximately 330,000 clones, 80% to 90% of them detected once, and 4% to 5.5% sits in the top ten. Input material: PBMCs or T cells enriched from blood (not recorded which). These receptors all stem from a woman aged 40 to 55 with acute COVID-19.

The V and J genes are TRBV3-1 (or the pseudogene TRBV3-2) and TRBJ2-1; D is ambiguous. The CDR3 is 14 amino acids. Deletions cut 1 base from V and 9 bases from J, with 13 bases between. Germline lookup yields CDR1 LGHDT and CDR2 YNNKEL (reference sequence). The CDR3 spells CASSQAVPLSEQFF. CDR3 nucleotides: TGTGCCAGCAGCCAAGCGGTCCCGCTGAGTGAGCAGTTCTTC.

This CDR3 reads CASSFLTGGYGYTF. DNA of the CDR3: TGTGCCAGCAGCTTTTTGACAGGGGGCTATGGCTACACCTTC. The rearrangement links TRBV7-9 to TRBJ1-2, with 9 bases lining up with TRBD1. The CDR3 length is 14 residues. Germline V gene lookup returns CDR1 SEHNR and CDR2 FQNEAQ (reference sequence). The trim removed 3 bases at V and 4 bases at J, leaving 3 bases unmatched.

The chain joins TRBV2 to TRBJ2-1; 12 bases are a match to TRBD2. Germline CDR1 SNHLY, CDR2 FYNNEI. V shed 4 bases, J shed 3 bases, and the junction held 4 bases outside the gene matches. The CDR3 contains 16 residues. CDR3 DNA sequence: TGTGCCAGCAGTGGGGGACTAGCGGGCAGCTACAATGAGCAGTTCTTC. Amino acids: CASSGGLAGSYNEQFF.

This sequence joins TRBV5-3 and TRBJ2-7; 10 nucleotides match TRBD2. TRBV5-3 is an open reading frame, and its role is uncertain. This CDR3 is built from 16 residues. The J segment lost 0 bases and the V segment lost 1 base, leaving 4 bases of the junction unmatched. In DNA, the CDR3 is TGTGCCAGAAGCTTGAGCAAGCGGGAGGGCTCCTACGAGCAGTACTTC. Amino acid sequence: CARSLSKREGSYEQYF.

The chain employs TRBV19 and TRBJ1-1; D gene ambiguous. V was trimmed by 1 base and J by 3 bases, leaving 6 bases between them. CDR1 is LNHDA, CDR2 SQIVND, per germline (reference sequence). The CDR3 is 13 residues long. Written as DNA, the CDR3 is TGTGCCAGTAGTATAGTGAGGGACACTGAAGCTTTCTTT. Protein: CASSIVRDTEAFF.

The V and J genes are TRBV3-1 (or the pseudogene TRBV3-2) and TRBJ2-7; TRBD2 might be the D (5 bases). Deletions cut 1 base from V and 7 bases from J, with 11 bases between. The CDR3 runs to 13 residues. The germline CDR1 and CDR2 sequences are LGHDT and YNNKEL (reference sequence). CDR3 in DNA: TGTGCCAGCAGCCAAGGGTACGGGGTTGAGCAGTACTTC. This gives the protein CASSQGYGVEQYF.

V usage is TRBV6-5 and J usage is TRBJ2-1, with 13 bases aligning to TRBD2. Germline V CDR1 and CDR2: MNHEY, SVGAGI. J lost 6 bases, V lost 5 bases, and 1 base had no gene match. The CDR3 sequence is 14 residues long. This CDR3 is CASSTSGRANEQFF. For the CDR3, the DNA is TGTGCCAGCAGTACTAGCGGGAGGGCCAATGAGCAGTTCTTC.

This clone was counted between two and nine times. The chain carries TRBV19 and TRBJ2-1, with D unclear. Germline V lookup: CDR1 LNHDA, CDR2 SQIVND (reference sequence). The V and J ends lost 3 bases and 10 bases respectively, with 19 bases between them. This CDR3 comprises 15 residues. This CDR3 is CASSITLLLETEQFF. As DNA, the CDR3 is TGTGCCAGTAGTATCACCCTCCTCTTAGAGACAGAGCAGTTCTTC.

In this sample, this clone turned up a few times. The chain joins TRBV7-3 to TRBJ2-1, with 8 bases aligning to TRBD2. This CDR3 contains 15 residues. Trimming at V came to 2 bases and at J to 6 bases, leaving 6 bases not matched to a gene. CDR1 and CDR2 (germline): SGHTA, FQGTGA. CDR3 sequence: CASSLVLAGRNEQFF. The CDR3 DNA follows: TGTGCCAGCAGCTTAGTGTTAGCGGGGCGCAATGAGCAGTTCTTC.

The chain has TRBV6-2 or TRBV6-3 and TRBJ2-7, with TRBD1 as a possible D gene (6 bases). V was cut by 0 bases and J by 3 bases, with 9 bases left in between. The germline gives CDR1 MNHEY, CDR2 SVGEGT. This CDR3 comprises 14 residues. The CDR3 DNA reads TGTGCCAGCAGTTACTCTGGACAGATCTACGAGCAGTACTTC. It yields the protein CASSYSGQIYEQYF.

The DNA of the CDR3 is TGTGCCAGCAGCCAAGATTGGGAGCTCTATGGCTACACCTTC. Its protein product is CASSQDWELYGYTF. The genes are TRBV4-2 and TRBJ1-2; D uncertain. The CDR3 is 14 amino acids. CDR1 and CDR2 from the germline V gene are LGHNA and YNFKEQ. V was shortened by 0 bases and J by 4 bases, with 9 bases between the two germline ends.

This clone occurred once. The V and J genes are TRBV28 and TRBJ1-2; no reliable D call. V was clipped by 7 bases and J by 0 bases, with 3 bases between them. CDR1 and CDR2 (germline): MDHEN, SYDVKM. CDR3 size: 11 residues. CDR3 sequence: CASTSNYGYTF. The CDR3, as DNA: TGTGCCAGCACCTCTAACTATGGCTACACCTTC.

The chain recombines TRBV5-4 with TRBJ2-7; tentatively, D is TRBD2 (5 bases). This CDR3 is built from 15 residues. Germline assignment: CDR1 SGHNT and CDR2 YYREEE (reference sequence). V was pared by 0 bases and J by 4 bases, with 14 bases between. The CDR3 is CASSLGATMSYEQYF. In nucleotides, the CDR3 is TGTGCCAGCAGCTTGGGAGCGACTATGTCTTACGAGCAGTACTTC.

This rearrangement joins TRBV5-5 to TRBJ2-5, with D perhaps matching TRBD1 (6 bases). Looked up from germline, CDR1 is SGHKS and CDR2 is YYEKEE (reference sequence). V shed 2 bases and J shed 8 bases, with 19 bases lying between them. The CDR3 loop spans 15 amino acids. In DNA form, the CDR3 reads TGTGCCAGCAGCTTTCGGGGCGACAGGTCCGACACCCAGTACTTC. Amino acids: CASSFRGDRSDTQYF.

V usage is TRBV9 and J usage is TRBJ2-4; weak D call: TRBD2 (6 bases). The V gene lost 4 bases and the J gene lost 3 bases, with 17 bases spanning the gap. There are 16 residues in the CDR3. The germline V gene has CDR1 SGDLS and CDR2 YYNGEE. The CDR3 DNA sequence: TGTGCCAGCAGCCCAAGTGGGGGGTACGGCAAAAACATTCAGTACTTC. Protein product: CASSPSGGYGKNIQYF. Filled out from reference TRBV9 and TRBJ2-4, the complete variable domain reads DSGVTQTPKHLITATGQRVTLRCSPRSGDLSVYWYQQSLDQGLQFLIQYYNGEERAKGNILERFSAQQFPDLHSELNLSSLELGDSALYFCASSPSGGYGKNIQYFGAGTRLSVL.

The chain joins TRBV11-2 to TRBJ2-5, with TRBD1 matching over 7 bases. The V gene's germline CDR1 is SGHAT and CDR2 FQNNGV. J was trimmed by 4 bases and V by 3 bases; bases with no gene match: 8. The CDR3 runs 15 residues. CDR3 residues: CASSFDRAVRETQYF. In DNA, the CDR3 is TGTGCCAGCAGCTTTGACAGGGCAGTCAGAGAGACCCAGTACTTC.

Concerning this clone itself: At one boundary the junction diverges from the germline segment, which might be a read error. The V call is TRBV7-7, the J call TRBJ2-5, with 13 bases lining up with TRBD2. The CDR3 totals 18 residues. In germline, CDR1 is SSHAT, CDR2 FNYEAQ (reference sequence). The CDR3 here is CASSPVASGLAGVGTQYF. CDR3 bases: TGTGCTAGCAGCCCGGTAGCATCCGGACTAGCGGGAGTAGGGACCCAGTACTTC.

This chain joins TRBV25-1 and TRBJ1-1, with 8 bases fitting TRBD1. Trimming removed 4 bases from V and 11 bases from J; junction bases left unmatched: 12. CDR3 length: 14 residues. Germline loops: CDR1 MGHDK, CDR2 SYGVNS. The chain's CDR3 is CASSGTAQGALAFF. The CDR3 bases are TGTGCCAGCAGTGGCACCGCTCAGGGGGCGTTGGCTTTCTTT.

This clone was observed a single time. The chain recombines TRBV5-1 with TRBJ1-5, with D possibly TRBD1 on 6 matching bases. CDR1 and CDR2 from the germline V gene are SGHRS and YFSETQ. V was clipped by 0 bases and J by 7 bases, with 14 bases between them. CDR3 size: 15 residues. In nucleotides, the CDR3 is TGCGCCAGCAGCTTGGAGTCAGGGGCAGGACAGCCCCAGCATTTT. Translating it yields CASSLESGAGQPQHF.

V gene TRBV19 combines with J gene TRBJ2-2; possibly TRBD2 for D (6 bases). From germline, CDR1 is LNHDA and CDR2 SQIVND (reference sequence). The V end was cut by 7 bases, the J end by 1 base, with 22 bases between. CDR3 length: 18 amino acids. The CDR3 here is CASINVFGWEVNTGELFF. The CDR3 region has the DNA TGTGCCAGTATTAACGTATTCGGGTGGGAGGTGAACACCGGGGAGCTGTTTTTT.

V and J are TRBV7-2 and TRBJ2-2, with a tentative D call TRBD1 (6 bases). Germline assignment: CDR1 SGHTA and CDR2 FQGNSA. This CDR3 spans 14 amino acids. V gave up 2 bases and J gave up 6 bases, with 10 bases separating them. The CDR3 protein is CASSLTGRAGELFF. The CDR3, as DNA: TGTGCCAGCAGCTTAACAGGGCGGGCCGGGGAGCTGTTTTTT.